The 19 T cell receptor beta chains given below trace back to one sample, sequenced in a study of blood T cell repertoires in COVID-19. Libraries were prepared by immunoSEQ multiplex PCR; TCRdb keeps only in-frame clonotypes and omits some of them. The data show roughly 360,000 clones, 85% to 90% seen once. Sequenced material: PBMCs or T cells enriched from blood (not recorded which). Every receptor here comes from a woman aged 30 to 39 with acute COVID-19.

This chain links TRBV6-6 with TRBJ1-1; 7 bases line up with TRBD1. The CDR3 has 14 residues. Looked up from germline, CDR1 is MNHNY and CDR2 is SVGAGI (reference sequence). V shed 2 bases, J shed 5 bases, and the junction held 5 bases outside the gene matches. The CDR3 loop is CASSYPTGRTEAFF. The CDR3 DNA reads TGTGCCAGCAGTTACCCGACAGGGAGAACTGAAGCTTTCTTT.

J is TRBJ1-1 and V is TRBV9, with D hard to call. V dropped 4 bases and J dropped 1 base, with 11 bases sitting between them. Germline loops: CDR1 SGDLS, CDR2 YYNGEE. The CDR3 has 14 amino acids. The CDR3 DNA sequence: TGTGCCAGCAGCCTCTCATCGGGGAACACTGAAGCTTTCTTT. Amino acid sequence: CASSLSSGNTEAFF.

This clone has more than one count but fewer than ten. The rearrangement joins TRBV24-1 to TRBJ2-2; TRBD1 matches at 7 bases. V lost 3 bases to trimming and J lost 5 bases; unmatched junction nucleotides: 11. This CDR3 has 17 residues. CDR1 and CDR2 (germline): KGHDR, SFDVKD. Written as DNA, the CDR3 is TGTGCCACCAGTGATCGGCACAGGGGCCAGGGGACCGGGGAGCTGTTTTTT. It translates to CATSDRHRGQGTGELFF.

In the case of this clone: Its ends do not fully match the called genes, so a read error is possible. The V and J genes are TRBV19 and TRBJ1-1, with no clear D. The CDR3 runs to 15 residues. Germline-derived CDR1 and CDR2 are LNHDA and SQIVND (reference sequence). The CDR3 nucleotides are TGTGCCAGTAGTTTAGACATATCTCGGAGGACTGAAGCTTTCTTT. Its protein is CASSLDISRRTEAFF.

The V gene is TRBV18, the J gene TRBJ2-1, with D perhaps TRBD2 (6 bases). From germline, CDR1 is KGHSH and CDR2 LQKENI. The V end lost 4 bases, the J end lost 2 bases, and 15 bases lay between the germline ends. The CDR3 is 16 residues long. CDR3 bases: TGTGCCAGCTCACGAACCGGGACTGCTACCTACAATGAGCAGTTCTTC. This sequence encodes CASSRTGTATYNEQFF.

V and J are TRBV7-8 and TRBJ1-4; 11 bases match TRBD1. Trimming cost V 2 bases and J 5 bases; bases outside gene matches: 7. Germline V lookup: CDR1 SGHVS, CDR2 FQNEAQ. The CDR3 spans 17 residues. The CDR3, as DNA: TGTGCCAGCAGCTTAACCGGGACAGGGGGACTAAATGAAAAACTGTTTTTT. Its protein product is CASSLTGTGGLNEKLFF.

The rearrangement joins TRBV4-1 to TRBJ2-3; weak D call: TRBD1 (6 bases). Between the trimmed V and J ends, which lost 4 bases and 6 bases, there was a span of 14 bases. Germline V gene data show CDR1 as MGHRA and CDR2 as YSYEKL. This CDR3 has 14 amino acids. The CDR3, as DNA: TGCGCCAGCAGCCTACAGGGTGCGTTGGATACGCAGTATTTT. This codes for CASSLQGALDTQYF.

The CDR3 region has the DNA TGTGCCAGCAGCTCTTTGGGCCAGCGGGGAGATACGCAGTATTTT. Its translation is CASSSLGQRGDTQYF. The chain employs TRBV9 and TRBJ2-3, with 7 nucleotides matching TRBD2. The junction had 10 bases not matched to a gene; V was cut back by 4 bases and J by 5 bases. This CDR3 is built from 15 residues. Germline loops: CDR1 SGDLS, CDR2 YYNGEE.

The chain links TRBV2 to TRBJ2-2; 9 bases are a match to TRBD1. Germline V gives CDR1 SNHLY, CDR2 FYNNEI. This CDR3 region has 14 residues. Trimming at V came to 6 bases and at J to 6 bases, leaving 5 bases not matched to a gene. CDR3 in amino acids: CASRGQGLAGELFF. The CDR3 region has the DNA TGTGCCAGCAGAGGACAGGGGTTGGCCGGGGAGCTGTTTTTT.

The rearrangement uses TRBV4-1 and TRBJ1-6, with TRBD1 matching 10 bases. Trimming removed 1 base from V and 4 bases from J; junction bases left unmatched: 4. The germline V gene encodes CDR1 MGHRA and CDR2 YSYEKL. There are 17 residues in the CDR3. The CDR3, as DNA: TGCGCCAGCAGCCAAGGAGGGACAGGGGAATATAATTCACCCCTCCACTTT. As protein: CASSQGGTGEYNSPLHF.

The rearrangement links TRBV7-9 to TRBJ1-6; 10 bases map to TRBD1. The germline gives CDR1 SEHNR, CDR2 FQNEAQ (reference sequence). With 2 bases clipped from V and 7 bases from J, the junction kept 8 bases outside the gene matches. This CDR3 contains 17 residues. CDR3 sequence (DNA): TGTGCCAGCAGCTTAAGTTGGGGGACAGGGGTCAATTCACCCCTCCACTTT. As protein: CASSLSWGTGVNSPLHF.

The chain has TRBV18 and TRBJ2-7, with D possibly matching TRBD1 (6 bases). The germline V gene encodes CDR1 KGHSH and CDR2 LQKENI. V gave up 4 bases and J gave up 3 bases, with 7 bases separating them. The CDR3 totals 12 residues. The CDR3 DNA follows: TGTGCCAGCTCACAACAGGGCTACGAGCAGTACTTC. Encoded protein: CASSQQGYEQYF.

V is TRBV5-1 and J is TRBJ2-7, with 7 bases lining up with TRBD1. V lost 2 bases, J lost 6 bases, and 11 bases stayed unmatched. The length of the CDR3 is 15 residues. Germline CDR1 reads SGHRS; CDR2 reads YFSETQ. In nucleotides, the CDR3 is TGCGCCAGCAGCTTTTTGACAGGGACCCCTGCCGAGCAGTACTTC. It encodes CASSFLTGTPAEQYF.

This clone occurred a few times. V and J are TRBV7-9 and TRBJ1-2; 7 nucleotides agree with TRBD1. The V gene's germline CDR1 is SEHNR and CDR2 FQNEAQ (reference sequence). The CDR3 spans 16 residues. V shed 5 bases, J shed 5 bases, and the junction held 14 bases outside the gene matches. For the CDR3, the DNA is TGTGCCAGCAGCCGGCCCCCAGACAGGGCCAAGTATGGCTACACCTTC. Protein sequence: CASSRPPDRAKYGYTF.

The rearrangement uses TRBV24-1 and TRBJ2-2, with 16 nucleotides matching TRBD2. The CDR3 spans 20 residues. Per the germline V gene, CDR1 is KGHDR and CDR2 is SFDVKD. V shed 1 base, J shed 4 bases, and the junction held 8 bases outside the gene matches. The CDR3 is CATSDFRGTSGGAGTGELFF. Here the CDR3 DNA reads TGTGCCACCAGTGATTTTAGAGGGACTAGCGGGGGGGCCGGCACCGGGGAGCTGTTTTTT.

Turning to this clone: Other DNA variants within this sample encode the same CDR3. The rearrangement uses TRBV9 and TRBJ2-3, with 10 bases aligning to TRBD2. The length of the CDR3 is 16 residues. The ends lost 0 bases at V and 3 bases at J; junction bases unmatched: 4. The germline V gene has CDR1 SGDLS and CDR2 YYNGEE. DNA of the CDR3: TGTGCCAGCAGCGTAGGTAGCGGGGGGTTGACAGATACGCAGTATTTT. Translating gives CASSVGSGGLTDTQYF.

V and J are TRBV4-1 and TRBJ2-3; 10 bases fit TRBD2. This CDR3 is built from 16 residues. Per germline, CDR1 MGHRA and CDR2 YSYEKL. Unmatched junction bases numbered 5, after V lost 4 bases and J lost 1 base. CDR3 in DNA: TGCGCCAGCAGCCTCCCCCTAGCGGGGGGCACAGATACGCAGTATTTT. Translating gives CASSLPLAGGTDTQYF.

This rearrangement joins TRBV4-3 to TRBJ1-1, with 7 positions matching TRBD1. V gave up 2 bases and J gave up 1 base; unmatched junction bases: 7. This CDR3 is 16 amino acids long. Germline assignment: CDR1 LGHNA and CDR2 YSLEER. CDR3 nucleotide sequence: TGCGCCAGCAGCCAACAAACCGGGACAGCGAACACTGAAGCTTTCTTT. Amino acids: CASSQQTGTANTEAFF.

The CDR3 sequence: CASSLGTGSYNSPLHF. The CDR3 DNA sequence: TGCGCCAGCAGCTTGGGCACAGGGTCATATAATTCACCCCTCCACTTT. This chain joins TRBV5-1 and TRBJ1-6, with a tentative D call TRBD1 (6 bases). The V end was cut by 0 bases, the J end by 4 bases, with 11 bases between. This CDR3 spans 16 amino acids. In germline, CDR1 is SGHRS, CDR2 YFSETQ.